The 3 T cell receptor beta chains below were found in one sample sequenced in a study of T cells after yellow fever vaccination. A single record per CDR3 protein comes from TCRdb applying MiXCR to the 5' RACE reads. The sample records 600,000 to 750,000 distinct CDR3 sequences, 9% to 15% being singletons. Sequenced material: PBMCs, taken on the day of the yellow fever booster vaccination. Every receptor here comes from a man under 40 who received the YFV17D yellow fever vaccine.

This clonotype was recorded at least ten times. The chain joins TRBV7-2 to TRBJ2-2; 10 nucleotides agree with TRBD2. CDR1 is SGHTA and CDR2 is FQGNSA in the germline V gene. The CDR3 loop spans 16 amino acids. Losses at the gene ends were 5 bases for V and 1 base for J; bases not matched to a gene: 4. The CDR3 region has the DNA TGTGCCAGCAGCACAAGACTAGCGGGGAACACCGGGGAGCTGTTTTTT. It translates to CASSTRLAGNTGELFF.

This clonotype was detected a few times. This rearrangement joins TRBV15 to TRBJ2-7; TRBD1 might be the D (6 bases). V shed 1 base and J shed 4 bases, with 17 bases lying between them. In germline, CDR1 is LNHNV, CDR2 YYDKDF (reference sequence). The CDR3 runs to 16 residues. CDR3: CATSRGVTGRTYEQYF. The DNA for the CDR3 is TGTGCCACCAGCAGAGGAGTAACAGGGAGAACTTACGAGCAGTACTTC. Full variable domain (outside the CDR3, taken from reference TRBV15 and TRBJ2-7): DAMVIQNPRYQVTQFGKPVTLSCSQTLNHNVMYWYQQKSSQAPKLLFHYYDKDFNNEADTPDNFQSRRPNTSFCFLDIRSPGLGDTAMYLCATSRGVTGRTYEQYFGPGTRLTVT.

This clonotype has a single count. The chain is built from TRBV30 and TRBJ2-2, with 10 bases fitting TRBD2. This CDR3 comprises 19 residues. CDR1 and CDR2 (germline): GTSNPN, SVGIG (reference sequence). With V trimmed by 2 bases and J by 2 bases, 14 bases remained unmatched. The DNA for the CDR3 is TGTGCCTGGAGTTCCTCCCATCGGAGCGGGAGGGCCAACACCGGGGAGCTGTTTTTT. Amino acids: CAWSSSHRSGRANTGELFF.